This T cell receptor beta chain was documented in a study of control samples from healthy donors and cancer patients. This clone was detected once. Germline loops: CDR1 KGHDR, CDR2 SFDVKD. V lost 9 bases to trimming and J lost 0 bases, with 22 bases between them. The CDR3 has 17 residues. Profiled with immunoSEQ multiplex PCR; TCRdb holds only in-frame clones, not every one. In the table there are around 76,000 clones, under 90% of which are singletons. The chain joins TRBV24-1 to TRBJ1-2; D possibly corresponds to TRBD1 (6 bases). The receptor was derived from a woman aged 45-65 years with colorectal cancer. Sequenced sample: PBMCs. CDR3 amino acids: CATVRQTGQRANYGYTF. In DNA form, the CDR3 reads TGTGCCACCGTTAGGCAGACGGGACAACGAGCTAACTATGGCTACACCTTC.